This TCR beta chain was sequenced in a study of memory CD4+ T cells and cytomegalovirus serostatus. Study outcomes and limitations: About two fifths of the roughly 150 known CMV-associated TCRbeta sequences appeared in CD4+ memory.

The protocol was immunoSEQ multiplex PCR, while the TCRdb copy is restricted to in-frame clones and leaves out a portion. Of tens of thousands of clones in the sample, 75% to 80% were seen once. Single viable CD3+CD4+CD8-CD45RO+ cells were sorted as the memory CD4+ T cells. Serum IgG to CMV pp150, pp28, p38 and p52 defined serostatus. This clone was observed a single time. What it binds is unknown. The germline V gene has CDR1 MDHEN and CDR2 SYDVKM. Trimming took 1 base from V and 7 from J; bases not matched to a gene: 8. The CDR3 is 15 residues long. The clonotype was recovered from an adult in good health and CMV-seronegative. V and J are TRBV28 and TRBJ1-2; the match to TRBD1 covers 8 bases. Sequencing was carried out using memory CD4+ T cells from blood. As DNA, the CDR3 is TGTGCCAGCAGTTTATCGGCAGGGGGCGCGAGTGGCTACACCTTC. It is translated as CASSLSAGGASGYTF.